The entry below describes one TCR beta chain. The antigen is not known. Method: immunoSEQ multiplex PCR; TCRdb's copy keeps in-frame clones and lacks some. The data show 150,000 to 200,000 clones, 85% to 90% seen once. The data stem from a study of T cell responses to AZD1222 COVID-19 vaccine. General observations from the study: The donor group comprised mostly white British people and more females; the analysis possibly underestimated clonal diversity. CD4 TCRs associated with vaccination spanned spike, dominating at 160-218 and 743-854. Seropositive at baseline were only a handful of AZD1222 recipients. Spike-specific TCR breadth and depth both grew after two AZD1222 doses.

Trimming removed 5 bases at V and 5 bases at J, with 20 bases between. There are 15 residues in the CDR3. Germline assignment: CDR1 SGHRS and CDR2 YFSETQ. The receptor's source is an adult in good health. The source material was peripheral blood, sampled on day 0 of MenACWY control vaccination. V gene TRBV5-1 combines with J gene TRBJ2-7, with unresolved D. The CDR3 region has the DNA TGCGCCAGCAGATCATGGACCCGATCCTTGGACGAGCAGTACTTC. Translated, it gives CASRSWTRSLDEQYF.